The rows below give T cell receptor beta chains drawn from one sample of a study of blood T cell repertoires in COVID-19. The assay was immunoSEQ multiplex PCR, and TCRdb's table has in-frame clones only and misses some. Here the sample spans some 42,000 clones, 85% to 90% being singletons. The source material was peripheral blood. These receptors were collected from a man between 25 and 39 years old with active or convalescent COVID-19. Both conserved end residues are part of each CDR3. The D gene is left open where the match is weak. The listing skips clone size in some rows; elsewhere it reads once, few, many or a size class.

v_gene	j_gene	abundance	d_gene	CDR3aa	CDR3nt
TRBV6-5	TRBJ1-3	.	TRBD1	CASSGTGIGHTIYF	TGTGCCAGCAGCGGGACAGGGATTGGACACACCATATATTTT
TRBV3-1/TRBV3-2	TRBJ1-6	.	.	CASSQGQIGNSPLHF	TGTGCCAGCAGCCAGGGCCAAATCGGCAATTCACCCCTCCACTTT
TRBV21-1	TRBJ2-2	.	.	CASSKGIPDRGNTGELFF	TGTGCCAGCAGCAAAGGGATCCCGGACAGGGGGAACACCGGGGAGCTGTTTTTT
TRBV12-3/TRBV12-4	TRBJ1-1	.	.	CASSFARNTEAFF	TGTGCCAGCAGCTTCGCCAGGAACACTGAAGCTTTCTTT
TRBV7-2	TRBJ2-6	.	.	CASSPRTSGANVLTF	TGTGCCAGCAGCCCGAGGACTTCTGGGGCCAACGTCCTGACTTTC
TRBV19	TRBJ1-5	once	TRBD1	CASSRQGMGQPQHF	TGTGCCAGTAGTCGACAGGGTATGGGTCAGCCCCAGCATTTT
TRBV6-1	TRBJ2-3	.	TRBD2	CASSEASASGGKRTDTQYF	TGTGCCAGCAGTGAAGCGTCTGCTAGCGGGGGGAAACGCACAGATACGCAGTATTTT
TRBV10-2	TRBJ1-1	.	.	CASRGGVTEAFF	TGCGCCAGCAGAGGGGGAGTCACTGAAGCTTTCTTT
TRBV7-6	TRBJ2-5	.	.	CASSAVRVAQETQYF	TGTGCCAGCAGCGCCGTCCGGGTGGCTCAAGAGACCCAGTACTTC
TRBV6-5	TRBJ1-1	.	TRBD1	CASRGQAGNTEAFF	TGTGCCAGCAGGGGACAGGCCGGGAACACTGAAGCTTTCTTT
TRBV9	TRBJ2-2	.	TRBD2	CASSSRTSAGELFF	TGTGCCAGCAGCTCCCGGACTAGCGCCGGGGAGCTGTTTTTT
TRBV9	TRBJ2-7	.	TRBD1	CASSRWDRAYEQYF	TGTGCCAGCAGCAGATGGGACAGGGCGTACGAGCAGTACTTC
TRBV15	TRBJ2-2	.	.	CATSREEGAMSNTGELFF	TGTGCCACCAGCAGAGAAGAAGGGGCCATGTCGAACACCGGGGAGCTGTTTTTT
TRBV11-3	TRBJ2-1	.	.	CASSLTRLPGEQFF	TGTGCCAGCAGCTTAACTAGACTTCCCGGCGAGCAGTTCTTC
TRBV18	TRBJ2-6	.	TRBD1	CASSPSGTGGQTGANVLTF	TGTGCCAGCTCACCGTCCGGGACAGGGGGACAGACTGGGGCCAACGTCCTGACTTTC
TRBV7-6	TRBJ1-5	.	TRBD1	CASSLEAQGVGPQHF	TGTGCCAGCAGCTTAGAAGCCCAGGGGGTAGGGCCCCAGCATTTT
TRBV15	TRBJ2-5	.	TRBD2	CATSRVRIHIRLAGVETQYF	TGTGCCACCAGCAGAGTAAGAATTCACATTCGCCTAGCGGGAGTGGAGACCCAGTACTTC
TRBV11-2	TRBJ2-1	.	.	CASSSRGGVYNEQFF	TGTGCCAGCAGCTCAAGGGGGGGCGTCTACAATGAGCAGTTCTTC
TRBV6-6	TRBJ2-5	.	.	CASSYLGSTQETQYF	TGTGCCAGCAGTTACTTAGGTAGCACCCAAGAGACCCAGTACTTC
TRBV4-1	TRBJ2-1	.	TRBD2	CASSQVLAGAFIYNEQFF	TGCGCCAGCAGCCAAGTTCTAGCGGGGGCTTTTATTTACAATGAGCAGTTCTTC
TRBV5-1	TRBJ2-3	.	.	CASSSGLPSTDTQYF	TGCGCCAGCAGCTCGGGACTCCCTAGCACAGATACGCAGTATTTT